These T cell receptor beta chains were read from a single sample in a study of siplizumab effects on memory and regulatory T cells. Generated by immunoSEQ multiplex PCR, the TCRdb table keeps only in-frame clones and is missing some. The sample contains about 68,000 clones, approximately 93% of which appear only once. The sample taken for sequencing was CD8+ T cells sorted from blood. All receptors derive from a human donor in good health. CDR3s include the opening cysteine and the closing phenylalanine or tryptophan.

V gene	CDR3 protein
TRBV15	CATRGRTSYEQYF
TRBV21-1	CASSKRGSCVTEAFF
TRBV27	CASSPGTFPQETQYF
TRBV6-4	CASSDASGGADTQYF
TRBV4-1	CASSPYDQGSTDTQYF
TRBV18	CASSHGDRNEAFF
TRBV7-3	CASSSTGTVSDTQYF
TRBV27	CASKLAGGLNEQFF
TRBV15	CATSRESNEQFF
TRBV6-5	CASSYSRGGSNEQFF
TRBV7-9	CASSLDGGSNTEAFF
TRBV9	CASSVGGTSGGTTDTQYF
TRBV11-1	CASSSRTSGSYNEQFF
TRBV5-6	CASSLGGSYYGYTF
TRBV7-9	CASSLEGASGGTDTQYF
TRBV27	CASSKLGTDTQYF
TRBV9	CASSVGGTNEKLFF
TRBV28	CASSFTGGAGNEKLFF
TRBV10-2	CASSEMAILSTDTQYF
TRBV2	CASHEVGVSYEQYF
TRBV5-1	CASSFEGASTDTQYF
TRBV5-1	CASTSGGFNTGELFF
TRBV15	CATSSPNEKLFF
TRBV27	CASRRQNTEAFF
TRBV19	CASLGGGTEAFF
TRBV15	CATSRGGSEQFF
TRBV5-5	CASLFAETQYF
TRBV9	CASSVLGGGTYEQYF
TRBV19	CASKPMKTGVFGQPQHF
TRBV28	CASSPLPGRKNTEAFF
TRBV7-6	CASSLSGTDRSPLHF
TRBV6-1	CARFGEGLCGEQFF
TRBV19	CASSMGRNTEAFF
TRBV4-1	CASRISGGYNEQFF
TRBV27	CASSPAAGTYEQYF
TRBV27	CASSSVLAGVNWTQYF
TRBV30	CAWSRITGGGGETQYF
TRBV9	CASSVDGNYGYTF
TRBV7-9	CASSSSGTKETQYF
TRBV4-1	CASSQGYEKLFF
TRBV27	CASSPDTGGTYGYTF
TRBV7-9	CASSFGGSPLHF
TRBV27	CASGGFGGQPQHF
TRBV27	CASGERGVEAFF